Here is one T cell receptor (beta chain) with its context. Profiled with immunoSEQ multiplex PCR; TCRdb holds only in-frame clones, not every one. The sample yields about 57,000 clones, 82% seen once. V lost 0 bases, J lost 4 bases, and 14 bases lay in between. CDR1 is SGDLS, CDR2 YYNGEE, per germline. The CDR3 consists of 15 residues. The source of the sample is a study of blood T cell repertoires in COVID-19. Source material: peripheral blood. This chain links TRBV9 with TRBJ2-7, with a possible D match to TRBD2 (5 bases). This receptor was obtained from a woman older than 75 with acute or convalescent COVID-19. The CDR3 DNA follows: TGTGCCAGCAGCGTAGGTTCGAGGACTGTGTACGAGCAGTACTTC. Translated: CASSVGSRTVYEQYF.